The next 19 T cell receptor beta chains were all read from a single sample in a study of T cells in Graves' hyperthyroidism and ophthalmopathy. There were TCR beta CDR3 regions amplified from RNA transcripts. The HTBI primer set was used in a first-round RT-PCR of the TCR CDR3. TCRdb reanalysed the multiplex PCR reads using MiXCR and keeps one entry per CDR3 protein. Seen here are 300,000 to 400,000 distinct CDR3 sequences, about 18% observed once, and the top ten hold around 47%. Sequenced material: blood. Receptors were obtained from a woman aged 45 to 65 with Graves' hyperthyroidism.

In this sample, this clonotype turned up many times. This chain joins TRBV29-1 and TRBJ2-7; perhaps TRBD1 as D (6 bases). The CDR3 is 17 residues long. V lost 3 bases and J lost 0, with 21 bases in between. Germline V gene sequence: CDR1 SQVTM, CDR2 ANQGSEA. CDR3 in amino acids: CSVDRQGFCGSSYEQYV. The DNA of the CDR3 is TGCAGCGTTGACCGGCAGGGGTTTTGTGGAAGCTCCTACGAGCAGTACGTC.

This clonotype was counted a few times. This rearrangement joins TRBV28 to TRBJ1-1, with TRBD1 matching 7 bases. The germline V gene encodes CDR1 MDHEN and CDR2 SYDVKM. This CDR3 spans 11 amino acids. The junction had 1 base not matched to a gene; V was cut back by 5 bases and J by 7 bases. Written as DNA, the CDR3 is TGTGCCAGCAGTGACAGGGATGAAGCTTTCTTT. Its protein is CASSDRDEAFF. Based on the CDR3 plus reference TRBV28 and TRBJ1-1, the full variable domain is DVKVTQSSRYLVKRTGEKVFLECVQDMDHENMFWYRQDPGLGLRLIYFSYDVKMKEKGDIPEGYSVSREKKERFSLILESASTNQTSMYLCASSDRDEAFFGQGTRLTVV.

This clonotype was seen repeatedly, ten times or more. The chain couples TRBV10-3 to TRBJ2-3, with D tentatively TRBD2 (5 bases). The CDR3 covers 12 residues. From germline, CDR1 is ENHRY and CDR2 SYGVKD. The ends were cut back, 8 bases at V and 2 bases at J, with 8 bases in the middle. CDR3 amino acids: CAIRGSTDTQYF. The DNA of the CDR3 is TGTGCCATCCGAGGGTCCACAGATACGCAGTATTTT.

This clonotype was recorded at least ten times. CDR3 protein: CASSGATGEAFF. The CDR3 bases are TGTGCCAGCAGTGGCGCGACAGGTGAAGCTTTCTTT. The genes are TRBV12-3 or TRBV12-4 and TRBJ1-1; possibly TRBD1 for D (6 bases). There are 12 residues in the CDR3. Trimming removed 5 bases from V and 7 bases from J, with 11 bases in between.

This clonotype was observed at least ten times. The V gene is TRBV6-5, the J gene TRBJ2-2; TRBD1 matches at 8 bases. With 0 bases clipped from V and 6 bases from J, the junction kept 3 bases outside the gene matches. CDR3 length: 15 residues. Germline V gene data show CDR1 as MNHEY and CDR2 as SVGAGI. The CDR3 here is CASSYSGRGPGELFF. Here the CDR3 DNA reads TGTGCCAGCAGTTACTCGGGCAGGGGGCCCGGGGAGCTGTTTTTT.

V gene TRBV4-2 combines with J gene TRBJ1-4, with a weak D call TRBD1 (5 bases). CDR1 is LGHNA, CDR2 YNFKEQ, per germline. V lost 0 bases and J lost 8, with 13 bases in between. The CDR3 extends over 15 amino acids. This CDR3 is CASSQEGAGREKLFF. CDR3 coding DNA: TGTGCCAGCAGCCAAGAAGGGGCCGGGAGGGAAAAACTGTTTTTT.

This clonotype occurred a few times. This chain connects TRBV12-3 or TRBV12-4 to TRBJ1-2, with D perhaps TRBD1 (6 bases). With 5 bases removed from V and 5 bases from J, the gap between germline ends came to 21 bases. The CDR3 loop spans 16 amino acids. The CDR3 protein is CASSPETGGVGYGYTF. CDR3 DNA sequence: TGTGCCAGCAGTCCTGAGACAGGAGGAGTTGGGTATGGCTACACCTTC.

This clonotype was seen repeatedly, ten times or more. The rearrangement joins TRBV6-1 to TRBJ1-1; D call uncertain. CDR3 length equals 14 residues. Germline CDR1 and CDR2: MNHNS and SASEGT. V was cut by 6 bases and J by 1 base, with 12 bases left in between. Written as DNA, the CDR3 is TGTGCCAGCAGGACGGCGGTCTCGAACACTGAAGCTTTCTTT. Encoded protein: CASRTAVSNTEAFF.

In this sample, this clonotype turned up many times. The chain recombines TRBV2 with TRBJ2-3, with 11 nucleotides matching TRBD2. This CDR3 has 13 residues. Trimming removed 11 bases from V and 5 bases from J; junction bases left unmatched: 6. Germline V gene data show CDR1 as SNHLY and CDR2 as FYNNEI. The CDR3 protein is CAGTLAGGDTQYF. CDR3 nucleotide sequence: TGTGCCGGGACGCTAGCGGGAGGAGATACGCAGTATTTT.

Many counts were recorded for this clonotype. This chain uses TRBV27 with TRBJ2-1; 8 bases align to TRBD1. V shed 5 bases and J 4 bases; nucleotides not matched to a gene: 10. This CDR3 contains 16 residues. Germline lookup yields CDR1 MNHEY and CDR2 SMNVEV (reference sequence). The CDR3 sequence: CASSEGDRQGYNEQFF. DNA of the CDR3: TGTGCCAGCAGTGAGGGGGACAGACAGGGGTACAATGAGCAGTTCTTC.

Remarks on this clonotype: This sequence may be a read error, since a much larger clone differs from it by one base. CDR3 DNA: TGTGCCAGCAGCCGGGACTACTTCCAAGAGACCCAGTACTTC. This codes for CASSRDYFQETQYF. The J gene is TRBJ2-5, the V gene TRBV6-2 or TRBV6-3; TRBD2 matches 7 bases. From germline, CDR1 is MNHEY and CDR2 SVGEGT. V was pared by 6 bases and J by 1 base, with 5 bases of the junction left unmatched. This CDR3 region has 14 residues.

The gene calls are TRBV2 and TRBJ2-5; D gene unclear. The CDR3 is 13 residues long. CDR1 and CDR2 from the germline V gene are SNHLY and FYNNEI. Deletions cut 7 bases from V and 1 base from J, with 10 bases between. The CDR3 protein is CASTRDIQETQYF. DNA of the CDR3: TGTGCCAGCACCCGCGATATCCAAGAGACCCAGTACTTC.

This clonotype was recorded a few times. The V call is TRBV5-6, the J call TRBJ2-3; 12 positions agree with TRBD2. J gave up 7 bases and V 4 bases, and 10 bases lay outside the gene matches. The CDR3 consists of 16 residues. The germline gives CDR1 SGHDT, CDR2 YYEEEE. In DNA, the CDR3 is TGTGCCAGCAGCCCAAGACTAGCGGGAGTAACTAATACGCAGTATTTT. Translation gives CASSPRLAGVTNTQYF.

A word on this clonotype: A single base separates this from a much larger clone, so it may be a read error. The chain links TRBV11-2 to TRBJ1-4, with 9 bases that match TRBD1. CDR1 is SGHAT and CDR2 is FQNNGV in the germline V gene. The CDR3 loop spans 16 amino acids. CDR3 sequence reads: CASSSILGQGSEELFF. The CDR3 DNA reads TGTGCCAGCAGTTCAATCCTAGGACAGGGGTCTGAAGAACTGTTTTTT. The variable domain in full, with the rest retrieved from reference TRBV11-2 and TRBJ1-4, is EAGVAQSPRYKIIEKRQSVAFWCNPISGHATLYWYQQILGQGPKLLIQFQNNGVVDDSQLPKDRFSAERLKGVDSTLKIQPAKLEDSAVYLCASSSILGQGSEELFFGSGTQLSVL.

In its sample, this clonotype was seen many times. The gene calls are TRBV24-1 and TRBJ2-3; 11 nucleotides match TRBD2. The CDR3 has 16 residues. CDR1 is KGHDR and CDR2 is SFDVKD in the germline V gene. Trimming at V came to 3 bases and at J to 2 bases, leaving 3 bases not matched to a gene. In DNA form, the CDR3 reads TGTGCCACCAGTGATGCTAGCGGGAGGTTCACAGATACGCAGTATTTT. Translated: CATSDASGRFTDTQYF.

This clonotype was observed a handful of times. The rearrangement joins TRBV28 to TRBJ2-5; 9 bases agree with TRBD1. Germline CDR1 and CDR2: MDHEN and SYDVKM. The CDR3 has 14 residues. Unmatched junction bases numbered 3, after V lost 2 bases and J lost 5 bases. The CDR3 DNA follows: TGTGCCAGCAGTTTAAGGGACAGGGCCGAGACCCAGTACTTC. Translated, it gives CASSLRDRAETQYF.

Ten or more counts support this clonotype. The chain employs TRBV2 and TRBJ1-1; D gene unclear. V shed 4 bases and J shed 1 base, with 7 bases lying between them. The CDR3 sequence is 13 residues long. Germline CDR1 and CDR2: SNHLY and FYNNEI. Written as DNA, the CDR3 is TGTGCCAGCAGTGCTCGAGAGAACACTGAAGCTTTCTTT. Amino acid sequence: CASSARENTEAFF.

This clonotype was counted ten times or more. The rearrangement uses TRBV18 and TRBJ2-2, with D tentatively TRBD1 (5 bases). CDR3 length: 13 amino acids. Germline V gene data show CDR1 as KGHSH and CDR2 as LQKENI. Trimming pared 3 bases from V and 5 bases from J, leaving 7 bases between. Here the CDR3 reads CASSPRETGELFF. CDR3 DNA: TGTGCCAGCTCACCCAGGGAAACCGGGGAGCTGTTTTTT. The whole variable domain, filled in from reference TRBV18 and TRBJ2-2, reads NAGVMQNPRHLVRRRGQEARLRCSPMKGHSHVYWYRQLPEEGLKFMVYLQKENIIDESGMPKERFSAEFPKEGPSILRIQQVVRGDSAAYFCASSPRETGELFFGEGSRLTVL.

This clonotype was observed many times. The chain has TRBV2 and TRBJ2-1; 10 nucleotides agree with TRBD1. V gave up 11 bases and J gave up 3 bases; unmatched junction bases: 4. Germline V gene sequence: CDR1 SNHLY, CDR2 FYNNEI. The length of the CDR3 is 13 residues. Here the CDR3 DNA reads TGTGCCCCCCGGGACAGGGGCTACAATGAGCAGTTCTTC. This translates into CAPRDRGYNEQFF.